These 25 T cell receptor beta chains originate from one sample sequenced in a study of T-cell memory formation after mild COVID-19. TCRdb re-derived calls from the 5' RACE reads in MiXCR, one entry per CDR3 protein. This sample carries roughly 350,000 distinct CDR3 sequences, 25% to 30% of them seen once, and the ten largest clones take approximately 13%. Sequences were obtained from PBMCs or a T cell subset sorted from them (not recorded which). These receptors all stem from an adult woman who had mild COVID-19 (a few samples of this study predate the infection). Cell type and time point are not known.

The chain couples TRBV18 to TRBJ2-1; tentatively, D is TRBD1 (6 bases). Looked up from germline, CDR1 is KGHSH and CDR2 is LQKENI. The CDR3 loop spans 17 amino acids. The ends were cut back, 0 bases at V and 1 base at J, with 13 bases in the middle. CDR3 region: CASSPPSAGVSYNEQFF. In DNA form, the CDR3 reads TGTGCCAGCTCACCACCGTCGGCAGGGGTTTCCTACAATGAGCAGTTCTTC.

The gene calls are TRBV11-2 and TRBJ2-5, with D uncertain. Trimming shortened V by 6 bases and J by 0 bases, and 11 bases separated the two germline ends. The length of the CDR3 is 14 residues. Germline lookup yields CDR1 SGHAT and CDR2 FQNNGV. The CDR3 loop is CASSWDSYQETQYF. As DNA, the CDR3 is TGTGCCAGCAGTTGGGATTCGTACCAAGAGACCCAGTACTTC.

Here the CDR3 DNA reads TGCGCCAGCAGCTTGGAAACAGGGGAGAACACCGGGGAGCTGTTTTTT. Translating gives CASSLETGENTGELFF. The chain combines TRBV5-1 with TRBJ2-2; TRBD1 aligns across 7 bases. The CDR3 is 16 residues long. Germline trimming cut 0 bases from V and 1 base from J; bases unmatched to any gene: 3. Germline CDR1 and CDR2: SGHRS and YFSETQ. Based on the CDR3 plus reference TRBV5-1 and TRBJ2-2, the full variable domain is KAGVTQTPRYLIKTRGQQVTLSCSPISGHRSVSWYQQTPGQGLQFLFEYFSETQRNKGNFPGRFSGRQFSNSRSEMNVSTLELGDSALYLCASSLETGENTGELFFGEGSRLTVL.

CDR3 DNA sequence: TGTGCCAGCAGTTCCCTGGGCGGGGGGGAATACAATGAGCAGTTCTTC. Translating gives CASSSLGGGEYNEQFF. The V gene is TRBV6-5, the J gene TRBJ2-1, with 9 bases that match TRBD2. CDR1 and CDR2 (germline): MNHEY, SVGAGI. The CDR3 contains 16 residues. V was pared by 4 bases and J by 4 bases, with 8 bases of the junction left unmatched.

This rearrangement joins TRBV20-1 to TRBJ2-1; 7 bases are shared with TRBD2. After removal of 4 bases from V and 5 bases from J, the junction contained 2 bases not matched to a gene. The CDR3 is 12 amino acids. Per the germline V gene, CDR1 is DFQATT and CDR2 is SNEGSKA (reference sequence). The CDR3 bases are TGCAGTGCTAACCTAGCGGACAATGAGCAGTTCTTC. The encoded protein is CSANLADNEQFF.

The chain uses TRBV6-2 or TRBV6-3 and TRBJ2-1; TRBD2 is a possible D gene (6 bases). Looked up from germline, CDR1 is MNHEY and CDR2 is SVGEGT. The CDR3 is made up of 15 amino acids. The V end was cut by 8 bases, the J end by 1 base, with 15 bases between. The CDR3 DNA is TGTGCCAGCTGCTTGAACGGGAGATCCTACAATGAGCAGTTCTTC. It yields the protein CASCLNGRSYNEQFF.

The chain links TRBV7-9 to TRBJ2-3; D unresolved. Germline V lookup: CDR1 SEHNR, CDR2 FQNEAQ (reference sequence). The length of the CDR3 is 14 residues. With 0 bases removed from V and 2 bases from J, the gap between germline ends came to 6 bases. In DNA form, the CDR3 reads TGTGCCAGCAGCTTAGCCGCTAACACAGATACGCAGTATTTT. It yields the protein CASSLAANTDTQYF.

This clonotype has a handful of counts. The rearrangement links TRBV15 to TRBJ2-3; D uncertain. Germline V gene lookup returns CDR1 LNHNV and CDR2 YYDKDF (reference sequence). The CDR3 length is 16 residues. The ends were cut back, 0 bases at V and 0 bases at J, with 10 bases in the middle. This chain's CDR3 is CATSRDGGPSTDTQYF. As DNA, the CDR3 is TGTGCCACCAGCAGAGACGGCGGTCCTAGCACAGATACGCAGTATTTT.

This chain joins TRBV12-3 or TRBV12-4 and TRBJ2-3, with 10 bases lining up with TRBD1. V lost 3 bases and J lost 3; bases outside the gene matches: 9. The CDR3 is made up of 17 amino acids. This CDR3 reads CASSLNPGQGGTDTQYF. The CDR3 bases are TGTGCCAGCAGTTTGAATCCCGGACAGGGGGGAACAGATACGCAGTATTTT.

This chain links TRBV15 with TRBJ2-7, with D possibly TRBD2 on 6 matching bases. Deletions cut 1 base from V and 2 bases from J, with 18 bases between. The CDR3 is made up of 17 amino acids. Germline V lookup: CDR1 LNHNV, CDR2 YYDKDF (reference sequence). CDR3 nucleotides: TGTGCCACCAGCAGAGGCGGGGTTAACACGTATCCCTACGAGCAGTACTTC. Amino acid sequence: CATSRGGVNTYPYEQYF.

The genes are TRBV5-6 and TRBJ2-3; TRBD1 might be the D (6 bases). The CDR3 sequence is 14 residues long. Trimming removed 4 bases at V and 6 bases at J, with 15 bases between. Germline V gives CDR1 SGHDT, CDR2 YYEEEE. The CDR3 region is CASSQGNTGDTQYF. The CDR3 nucleotides are TGTGCCAGCAGCCAGGGGAACACGGGGGATACGCAGTATTTT.

V is TRBV12-3 or TRBV12-4 and J is TRBJ2-1; D ambiguous. V was shortened by 2 bases and J by 6 bases, with 11 bases between the two germline ends. The CDR3 contains 14 residues. For the CDR3, the DNA is TGTGCCAGCAGTTTATTGCACGACCGCAATGAGCAGTTCTTC. Amino acid sequence: CASSLLHDRNEQFF.

The table lists this clonotype with a few counts. V gene TRBV12-3 or TRBV12-4 combines with J gene TRBJ1-6; no firm D call. The CDR3 runs to 13 residues. V was trimmed by 7 bases and J by 9 bases, leaving 13 bases between them. The DNA of the CDR3 is TGTGCCAGCACCTTTCTGGGCGGTTCACCCCTCCACTTT. Amino acid sequence: CASTFLGGSPLHF.

V is TRBV24-1 and J is TRBJ2-5; 7 positions match TRBD1. V lost 6 bases and J lost 5; bases outside the gene matches: 8. The CDR3 sequence is 14 residues long. Germline CDR1 KGHDR, CDR2 SFDVKD. The CDR3 sequence is CATSPTGPGETQYF. CDR3 sequence (DNA): TGTGCCACCAGTCCGACAGGGCCTGGGGAGACCCAGTACTTC.

This clonotype came up a few times. V usage is TRBV5-1 and J usage is TRBJ2-1, with unresolved D. Trimming shortened V by 0 bases and J by 8 bases, and 12 bases separated the two germline ends. Looked up from germline, CDR1 is SGHRS and CDR2 is YFSETQ. CDR3 length: 14 residues. The CDR3 sequence: CASSLGTIIDEQFF. The CDR3 bases are TGCGCCAGCAGCTTGGGGACGATAATCGATGAGCAGTTCTTC. Together with reference TRBV5-1 and TRBJ2-1, the CDR3 gives the full variable domain: KAGVTQTPRYLIKTRGQQVTLSCSPISGHRSVSWYQQTPGQGLQFLFEYFSETQRNKGNFPGRFSGRQFSNSRSEMNVSTLELGDSALYLCASSLGTIIDEQFFGPGTRLTVL.

The J gene is TRBJ2-5, the V gene TRBV7-8; a possible D gene is TRBD1 (5 bases). Germline V gives CDR1 SGHVS, CDR2 FQNEAQ. V dropped 4 bases and J dropped 5 bases, with 20 bases sitting between them. The CDR3 totals 16 residues. Here the CDR3 DNA reads TGTGCCAGCAGCTCCCCCCTCGGATACCCAGGGGAGACCCAGTACTTC. Translating gives CASSSPLGYPGETQYF.

This clonotype has only a few counts. The J gene is TRBJ2-2, the V gene TRBV3-1; 8 bases are a match to TRBD2. CDR1 and CDR2 from the germline V gene are LGHDT and YNNKEL (reference sequence). The CDR3 length is 16 residues. The J segment lost 4 bases and the V segment lost 3 bases, leaving 7 bases of the junction unmatched. The CDR3 bases are TGTGCCAGCAGCCACTGGGGGAGCGGGGGCACCGGGGAGCTGTTTTTT. Residues: CASSHWGSGGTGELFF.

The chain recombines TRBV6-5 with TRBJ1-1; TRBD1 agrees at 7 bases. The CDR3 consists of 12 residues. After removal of 2 bases from V and 10 bases from J, the junction contained 4 bases not matched to a gene. Germline assignment: CDR1 MNHEY and CDR2 SVGAGI. CDR3 sequence: CASSYRGRGAFF. The CDR3 DNA reads TGTGCCAGCAGTTACAGGGGGCGCGGAGCTTTCTTT.

This chain joins TRBV30 and TRBJ2-7, with a tentative D call TRBD2 (6 bases). Germline assignment: CDR1 GTSNPN and CDR2 SVGIG (reference sequence). Trimming pared 2 bases from V and 3 bases from J, leaving 20 bases between. The CDR3 sequence is 16 residues long. CDR3 in amino acids: CAWSQKTPSGLYEQYF. CDR3 in DNA: TGTGCCTGGAGTCAAAAAACACCCTCGGGACTCTACGAGCAGTACTTC.

The V call is TRBV5-1, the J call TRBJ2-1; 8 nucleotides align to TRBD1. CDR3 length: 16 residues. Losses at the gene ends were 0 bases for V and 0 bases for J; bases not matched to a gene: 2. Germline V gene sequence: CDR1 SGHRS, CDR2 YFSETQ. The CDR3 sequence is CASSLGTGSSYNEQFF. The CDR3 DNA follows: TGCGCCAGCAGCTTGGGGACAGGGAGCTCCTACAATGAGCAGTTCTTC.

The chain employs TRBV9 and TRBJ2-7; D tentatively reads TRBD1 or TRBD2 (6 bases each). Deletions cut 0 bases from V and 7 bases from J, with 14 bases between. The CDR3 consists of 14 residues. Per germline, CDR1 SGDLS and CDR2 YYNGEE. The CDR3 loop reads CASSVEPGAREQYF. The CDR3 region has the DNA TGTGCCAGCAGCGTAGAGCCGGGGGCGAGGGAGCAGTACTTC.

CDR3 protein: CASSLGTLLLYEQYF. The DNA for the CDR3 is TGCGCCAGCAGTCTCGGGACTCTTCTGCTCTACGAGCAGTACTTC. J is TRBJ2-7 and V is TRBV23-1; perhaps TRBD2 as D (6 bases). TRBV23-1 is an open reading frame whose function is uncertain. The ends were cut back, 4 bases at V and 3 bases at J, with 16 bases in the middle. This CDR3 spans 15 amino acids.

On this clonotype itself: Compared with germline, one end of the junction differs, possibly owing to a read error. This chain joins TRBV15 and TRBJ2-1; D remains unclear. This CDR3 is built from 10 residues. In germline, CDR1 is LNHNV, CDR2 YYDKDF (reference sequence). CDR3 nucleotide sequence: TGTGCCACCGGCAGGAATGAGCAGTTCTTC. Translated, it gives CATGRNEQFF. Filled out from reference TRBV15 and TRBJ2-1, the complete variable domain reads DAMVIQNPRYQVTQFGKPVTLSCSQTLNHNVMYWYQQKSSQAPKLLFHYYDKDFNNEADTPDNFQSRRPNTSFCFLDIRSPGLGDTAMYLCATGRNEQFFGPGTRLTVL.

This clonotype was picked up a small number of times. The chain has TRBV5-1 and TRBJ2-3, with D tentatively TRBD1 or TRBD2 (5 bases each). The V end was cut by 4 bases, the J end by 2 bases, with 17 bases between. The CDR3 extends over 16 amino acids. Looked up from germline, CDR1 is SGHRS and CDR2 is YFSETQ. The CDR3 region has the DNA TGCGCCAGCAGCCTCGGGACCGCTTCGAACACAGATACGCAGTATTTT. The encoded protein is CASSLGTASNTDTQYF.

This clonotype showed up just a few times. Here the CDR3 reads CASSSTWGGGNQPQHF. The CDR3 coding sequence is TGTGCCAGCAGTTCGACATGGGGGGGGGGTAATCAGCCCCAGCATTTT. The chain employs TRBV27 and TRBJ1-5; perhaps TRBD1 as D (5 bases). The CDR3 spans 16 residues. Trimming cost V 4 bases and J 4 bases, with 17 bases left between them. Germline CDR1 and CDR2: MNHEY and SMNVEV (reference sequence).